A single T cell receptor beta chain is shown here with its context. Trimming removed 5 bases at V and 13 bases at J, with 14 bases between. Germline CDR1 and CDR2: MNHEY and SVGAGI. The CDR3 consists of 11 residues. TCRdb's copy holds only in-frame clones and misses some; the assay was immunoSEQ multiplex PCR. The sample includes roughly 380,000 clones, roughly 80% of them seen just once. This entry comes from a study of blood T cell repertoires in COVID-19. The sample taken for sequencing was peripheral blood. This receptor was obtained from a human donor with acute or convalescent COVID-19. The donor label of this sample is uncertain. The genes are TRBV6-5 and TRBJ1-2, with D perhaps TRBD1 (6 bases). The CDR3 sequence: CASSQRTVLTF. DNA for the CDR3: TGTGCCAGCAGTCAAAGGACAGTTCTCACCTTC.